This TCR beta chain appears in the sequencing data of a study of blood T cell repertoires in COVID-19. For the study at large: Specimens from acute and convalescent COVID-19 originated in the United States, Italy and Spain.

V was trimmed by 5 bases and J by 6 bases, leaving 11 bases between them. Germline V lookup: CDR1 MDHEN, CDR2 SYDVKM. This CDR3 spans 13 amino acids. Assay: immunoSEQ multiplex PCR; the TCRdb copy retains only in-frame clones and omits some. Here the sample spans approximately 170,000 clones, about 89% being singletons. The specimen was peripheral blood. V and J are TRBV28 and TRBJ2-4; perhaps TRBD1 as D (6 bases). This TCR derives from a man between 18 and 29 years old who had recovered from COVID-19. This CDR3 is CASSQQGVNIQYF. As DNA, the CDR3 is TGTGCCAGCAGTCAACAGGGAGTAAACATTCAGTACTTC.